This T cell receptor beta chain was sequenced for a study of glioma-infiltrating T cells. The iRepertoire nested amplicon-rescue multiplex PCR amplified TCR alpha and beta CDR3s from RNA. In TCRdb, the multiplex PCR reads were re-called with MiXCR into one record per CDR3 protein. This sample has 400,000 or so distinct CDR3 sequences, with around 45% found just once. Study-level points and caveats: Gliomas, especially low-grade, showed above-expected tissue-blood divergence; non-neoplastic patients showed below.

A note on this clonotype: Antigen: not known.

The receptor comes from a human donor with low-grade glioma or glioblastoma, undergoing nonglioma brain surgery, or in good health (not recorded which). Material: glioma tissue, nonneoplastic brain tissue, or PBMCs (not recorded which).

CDR3 loop: CASSLFRLGYGYTF. Written as DNA, the CDR3 is TGTGCCAGCAGTCTTTTTCGCTTGGGCTATGGCTACACCTTC. The rearrangement joins TRBV12-3 or TRBV12-4 to TRBJ1-2, with D unresolved. The CDR3 is made up of 14 amino acids. Trimming cost V 5 bases and J 4 bases, with 14 bases left between them.